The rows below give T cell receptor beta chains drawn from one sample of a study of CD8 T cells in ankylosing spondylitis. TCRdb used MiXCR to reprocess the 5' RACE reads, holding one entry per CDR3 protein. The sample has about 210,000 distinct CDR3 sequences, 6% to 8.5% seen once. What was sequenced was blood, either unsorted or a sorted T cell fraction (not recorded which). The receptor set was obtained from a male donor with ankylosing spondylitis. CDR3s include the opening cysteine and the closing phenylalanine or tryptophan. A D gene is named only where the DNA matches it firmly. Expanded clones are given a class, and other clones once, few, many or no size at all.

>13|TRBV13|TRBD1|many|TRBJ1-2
CASSSRQGGRYTF
TGTGCCAGCAGCTCCCGACAGGGCGGCCGGTACACCTTC
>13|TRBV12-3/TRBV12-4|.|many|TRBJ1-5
CASTTGRSQPQHF
TGTGCCAGCACCACAGGTAGAAGTCAGCCCCAGCATTTT
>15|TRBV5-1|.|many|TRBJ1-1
CASSWGPGALPEAFF
TGCGCCAGCAGCTGGGGCCCGGGGGCTCTCCCTGAAGCTTTCTTT
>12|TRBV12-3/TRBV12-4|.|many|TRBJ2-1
CASSFGSVEQFF
TGTGCCAGCAGTTTCGGCTCGGTTGAGCAGTTCTTC
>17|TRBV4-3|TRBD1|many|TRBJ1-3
CASSQDTTGLYGNTIYF
TGCGCCAGCAGCCAAGACACGACAGGGCTGTACGGAAACACCATATATTTT
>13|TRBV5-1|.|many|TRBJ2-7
CASSLASLVEQYF
TGCGCCAGCAGCTTGGCCAGCCTAGTCGAGCAGTACTTC
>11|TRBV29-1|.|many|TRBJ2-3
CSVEGEDTQYF
TGCAGCGTTGAAGGAGAAGATACGCAGTATTTT
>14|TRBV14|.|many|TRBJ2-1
CASSRKTGNNEQFF
TGTGCCAGCAGCCGAAAGACAGGAAACAATGAGCAGTTCTTC
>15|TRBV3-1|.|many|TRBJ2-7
CASTKGHQSSYEQYF
TGTGCCAGCACCAAGGGACACCAAAGCTCCTACGAGCAGTACTTC
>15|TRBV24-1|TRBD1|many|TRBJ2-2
CATSDLDRITGELFF
TGTGCCACCAGTGACCTGGACAGGATCACCGGGGAGCTGTTTTTT
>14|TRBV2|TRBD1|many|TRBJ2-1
CAASTGGSYDEQFF
TGTGCCGCCTCGACAGGGGGTTCCTATGATGAGCAGTTCTTC
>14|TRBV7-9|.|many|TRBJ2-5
CASSSSGSQETQYF
TGTGCCAGCAGTTCCTCCGGGAGCCAAGAGACCCAGTACTTC
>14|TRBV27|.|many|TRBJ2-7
CASSPGRGSYEQYF
TGTGCCAGCAGTCCAGGGCGGGGATCCTACGAGCAGTACTTC
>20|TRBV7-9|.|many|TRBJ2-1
CASSLVTGTHVFHGANEQFF
TGTGCCAGCAGCTTAGTCACCGGGACCCACGTATTCCACGGAGCCAATGAGCAGTTCTTC
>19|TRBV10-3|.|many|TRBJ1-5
CAISELPLRTTYSNQPQHF
TGTGCCATCAGTGAGCTCCCTCTTAGGACAACCTATAGCAATCAGCCCCAGCATTTT
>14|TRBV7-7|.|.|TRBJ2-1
CASSLASDYNEQFF
TGTGCTAGCAGCTTAGCCAGTGATTACAATGAGCAGTTCTTC
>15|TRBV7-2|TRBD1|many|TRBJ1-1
CASSPRTGSPEGAFF
TGTGCCAGCAGCCCCCGGACAGGAAGCCCGGAAGGAGCTTTCTTT
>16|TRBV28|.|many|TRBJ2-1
CASSFYSQPASNEQFF
TGTGCCAGCAGTTTTTATAGCCAACCAGCGAGCAATGAGCAGTTCTTC
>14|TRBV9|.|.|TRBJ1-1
CASSGGTANTEAFF
TGTGCCAGCAGCGGCGGGACGGCGAACACTGAAGCTTTCTTT
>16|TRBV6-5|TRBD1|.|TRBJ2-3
CASSYWAGGGTDTQYF
TGTGCCAGCAGTTATTGGGCAGGGGGCGGCACAGATACGCAGTATTTT
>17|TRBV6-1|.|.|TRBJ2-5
CASKRREENLAGETQYF
TGTGCCAGTAAGCGGAGGGAGGAGAACCTGGCGGGGGAGACCCAGTACTTC
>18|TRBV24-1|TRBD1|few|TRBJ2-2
CATSDWGGGQGGTGELFF
TGTGCCACCAGTGATTGGGGTGGAGGACAGGGCGGCACCGGGGAGCTGTTTTTT
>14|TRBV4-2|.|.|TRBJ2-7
CASSHLEGLHEQYF
TGTGCCAGCAGCCATTTAGAAGGCCTCCACGAGCAGTACTTC
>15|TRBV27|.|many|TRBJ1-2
CASSLDGEDAYGYTF
TGTGCCAGCAGTTTAGATGGGGAAGACGCCTATGGCTACACCTTC
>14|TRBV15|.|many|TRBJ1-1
CATSHGAMNTEAFF
TGTGCCACCAGCCACGGGGCCATGAACACTGAAGCTTTCTTT
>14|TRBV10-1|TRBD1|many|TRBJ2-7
CASRPGQGGNEQYF
TGCGCCAGCAGGCCGGGACAGGGGGGGAACGAGCAGTACTTC
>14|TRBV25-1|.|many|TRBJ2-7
CASSLSGDMNEQYF
TGTGCCAGCAGTCTTTCAGGGGACATGAACGAGCAGTACTTC
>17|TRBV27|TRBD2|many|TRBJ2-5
CASSPNPSGRRVETQYF
TGTGCCAGCAGTCCAAACCCTAGCGGGAGGAGGGTTGAGACCCAGTACTTC
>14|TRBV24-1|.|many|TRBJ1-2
CATSDLATNYGYTF
TGTGCCACCAGTGATTTGGCCACAAACTATGGCTACACCTTC
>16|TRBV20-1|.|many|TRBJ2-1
CSARDPKAGLYNEQFF
TGCAGTGCTAGAGATCCCAAAGCGGGCCTCTACAATGAGCAGTTCTTC
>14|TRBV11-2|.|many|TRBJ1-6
CASRGDGGGSPLHF
TGTGCCAGCAGGGGAGACGGAGGGGGGTCACCCCTCCACTTT
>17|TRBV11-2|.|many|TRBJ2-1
CASSYPRAANSYNEQFF
TGTGCCAGCAGCTACCCCCGGGCGGCTAACTCCTACAATGAGCAGTTCTTC
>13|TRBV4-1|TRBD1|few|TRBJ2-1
CASSQVDRNEQFF
TGCGCCAGCAGCCAAGTGGACAGGAATGAGCAGTTCTTC
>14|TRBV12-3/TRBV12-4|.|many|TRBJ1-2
CASSLIVGKDGYTF
TGTGCCAGCAGTTTAATAGTTGGGAAGGACGGCTACACCTTC
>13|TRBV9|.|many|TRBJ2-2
CASSEGGTGELFF
TGTGCCAGCAGCGAAGGAGGGACCGGGGAGCTGTTTTTT
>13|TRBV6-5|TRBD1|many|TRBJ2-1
CASSYSDRVEQFF
TGTGCCAGCAGTTACTCGGACAGGGTAGAGCAGTTCTTC
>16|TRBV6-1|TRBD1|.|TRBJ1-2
CASRTGDSGLNYGYTF
TGTGCCAGCAGGACCGGGGACAGCGGATTAAACTATGGCTACACCTTC
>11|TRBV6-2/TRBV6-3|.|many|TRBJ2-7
CASSYPHEQYF
TGTGCCAGCAGTTACCCCCACGAGCAGTACTTC
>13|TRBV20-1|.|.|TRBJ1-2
CSARDPRVGGYTF
TGCAGTGCTAGAGACCCCCGGGTGGGTGGCTACACCTTC
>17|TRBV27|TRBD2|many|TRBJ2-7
CASRLGTSGSPIYEQYF
TGTGCCAGCAGGCTCGGGACTAGCGGGTCCCCCATCTACGAGCAGTACTTC